One sample yielded the 15 T cell receptor beta chains listed below, sequenced in a study of OX40 agonist ivuxolimab in advanced cancers. Only in-frame clones appear in the TCRdb table, and some are missing; sequencing was by immunoSEQ multiplex PCR. The sample has roughly 70,000 clones; less than 90% are singletons. The sequenced sample was CD4+ or CD8+ T cells sorted from blood, obtained in a trial of the OX40 agonist ivuxolimab. These receptors all stem from an adult with an advanced solid tumor such as melanoma, head and neck, liver or kidney cancer.

The CDR3 is CACFRGRRGYTF. In DNA, the CDR3 is TGTGCCTGTTTTCGGGGGCGGCGAGGCTACACCTTC. This rearrangement joins TRBV30 to TRBJ1-2, with D maybe TRBD1 (6 bases). V was clipped by 6 bases and J by 8 bases, with 16 bases between them. The germline gives CDR1 GTSNPN, CDR2 SVGIG (reference sequence). The CDR3 is 12 amino acids.

This clone was counted between two and nine times. V usage is TRBV6-5 and J usage is TRBJ2-7; TRBD2 matches 8 bases. Germline V gives CDR1 MNHEY, CDR2 SVGAGI. V lost 6 bases, J lost 2 bases, and 6 bases stayed unmatched. The CDR3 runs 14 residues. The CDR3, as DNA: TGTGCCAGCAGAATCGCTAGCGGGCCCTACGAGCAGTACTTC. Encoded protein: CASRIASGPYEQYF.

The V and J genes are TRBV10-3 and TRBJ2-7; the D is unclear. V was trimmed by 10 bases and J by 0 bases, leaving 7 bases between them. CDR3 length: 11 residues. Germline lookup yields CDR1 ENHRY and CDR2 SYGVKD. The CDR3 region has the DNA TGTGCCACCCAAGCCTCCTACGAGCAGTACTTC. Translation: CATQASYEQYF.

The chain links TRBV11-3 to TRBJ2-1; D remains ambiguous. CDR1 is SGHNT, CDR2 YENEEA, per germline. Trimming left V 4 bases short and J 6 bases short, with 13 bases between. The CDR3 spans 14 residues. The CDR3 DNA is TGTGCCAGCAGCTCGGCGGTGGCGGTCAATGAGCAGTTCTTC. Its translation: CASSSAVAVNEQFF.

V usage is TRBV5-1 and J usage is TRBJ1-3; D not resolved. V was clipped by 3 bases and J by 0 bases, with 13 bases between them. The CDR3 consists of 16 residues. CDR1 is SGHRS, CDR2 YFSETQ, per germline. CDR3 in amino acids: CASSSRPRNSGNTIYF. The CDR3 DNA reads as TGCGCCAGCAGCTCCCGACCAAGGAACTCTGGAAACACCATATATTTT. The entire variable domain, with the rest obtained from reference TRBV5-1 and TRBJ1-3, is as follows: KAGVTQTPRYLIKTRGQQVTLSCSPISGHRSVSWYQQTPGQGLQFLFEYFSETQRNKGNFPGRFSGRQFSNSRSEMNVSTLELGDSALYLCASSSRPRNSGNTIYFGEGSWLTVV.

The CDR3 region is CASSPGTDQPQHF. The CDR3 DNA reads TGTGCCAGCAGCCCTGGGACAGATCAGCCCCAGCATTTT. The J gene is TRBJ1-5, the V gene TRBV5-4; 7 nucleotides match TRBD1. Germline V gives CDR1 SGHNT, CDR2 YYREEE (reference sequence). With V trimmed by 4 bases and J by 5 bases, 3 bases remained unmatched. This CDR3 comprises 13 residues.

The chain recombines TRBV6-6 with TRBJ2-7; D call uncertain. Germline V gene lookup returns CDR1 MNHNY and CDR2 SVGAGI (reference sequence). CDR3 length: 14 amino acids. V was pared by 5 bases and J by 1 base, with 12 bases between. The CDR3 sequence is CASSTSTRSYEQYF. The CDR3 DNA follows: TGTGCCAGCAGTACCTCAACGAGGTCCTACGAGCAGTACTTC.

This clone was seen more than once but under ten times. The chain has TRBV18 and TRBJ1-3; D call uncertain. V shed 1 base and J shed 4 bases, with 8 bases lying between them. Germline CDR1 KGHSH, CDR2 LQKENI. The CDR3 has 14 residues. The CDR3 sequence: CASSPREVGNTIYF. The DNA for the CDR3 is TGTGCCAGCTCACCACGCGAAGTGGGAAACACCATATATTTT.

The rearrangement links TRBV5-4 to TRBJ2-3; D unresolved. CDR1 and CDR2 (germline): SGHNT, YYREEE (reference sequence). V was trimmed by 0 bases and J by 0 bases, leaving 5 bases between them. The CDR3 is 14 residues long. CDR3 amino acids: CASSLGHSTDTQYF. The CDR3 DNA sequence: TGTGCCAGCAGCTTGGGACATAGCACAGATACGCAGTATTTT.

The CDR3 here is CASSSPHRGTYEQYF. The CDR3 region has the DNA TGTGCCAGCAGCTCACCCCACAGGGGAACCTACGAGCAGTACTTC. The chain combines TRBV5-4 with TRBJ2-7, with TRBD1 identical over 7 bases. CDR1 and CDR2 (germline): SGHNT, YYREEE (reference sequence). The junction had 8 bases not matched to a gene; V was cut back by 3 bases and J by 2 bases. The CDR3 covers 15 residues.

The J gene is TRBJ1-3, the V gene TRBV18; D call uncertain. Germline CDR1 KGHSH, CDR2 LQKENI. The CDR3 has 15 amino acids. Trimming cost V 3 bases and J 0 bases, with 9 bases left between them. CDR3 residues: CASSPQESSGNTIYF. The CDR3 coding sequence is TGTGCCAGCTCACCTCAGGAGAGCTCTGGAAACACCATATATTTT.

This chain joins TRBV25-1 and TRBJ1-2, with 8 bases that match TRBD1. The germline CDR1 and CDR2 sequences are MGHDK and SYGVNS. The CDR3 is 13 residues long. Trimming removed 7 bases from V and 3 bases from J; junction bases left unmatched: 4. DNA for the CDR3: TGTGCCAGCACCCCGACAGGGGACTATGGCTACACCTTC. Protein: CASTPTGDYGYTF.

The gene calls are TRBV28 and TRBJ1-3; D remains ambiguous. V lost 10 bases and J 0 bases, leaving 16 bases between the germline ends. The CDR3 covers 15 residues. CDR1 and CDR2 from the germline V gene are MDHEN and SYDVKM. The CDR3 coding sequence is TGTGCCACCCGTCGACGGAGTCACTCTGGAAACACCATATATTTT. Amino acids: CATRRRSHSGNTIYF.

The chain carries TRBV19 and TRBJ2-6, with D possibly matching TRBD1 (6 bases). Per the germline V gene, CDR1 is LNHDA and CDR2 is SQIVND (reference sequence). The CDR3 has 17 amino acids. Trimming shortened V by 1 base and J by 0 bases, and 10 bases separated the two germline ends. The DNA for the CDR3 is TGTGCCAGTAGTATAGGAGGACAGACCTCTGGGGCCAACGTCCTGACTTTC. Amino acids: CASSIGGQTSGANVLTF.

This chain joins TRBV7-2 and TRBJ2-4; D ambiguous. Germline V gives CDR1 SGHTA, CDR2 FQGNSA. The length of the CDR3 is 14 residues. V was pared by 1 base and J by 6 bases, with 10 bases between. CDR3 sequence (DNA): TGTGCCAGCAGCTTAGTTGCGGAGAGAAACATTCAGTACTTC. Amino acid sequence: CASSLVAERNIQYF.